This entry concerns a single T cell receptor (beta chain). Its cognate antigen is unknown. Donors came from a validation cohort of fewer than 150 subjects, distinct from the first 666-subject cohort. Repertoires were generated with immunoSEQ multiplex PCR, while TCRdb's copy carries only in-frame clones and drops some. The profile shows about 160,000 clones, roughly nine tenths of them singletons. These data belong to a study of cytomegalovirus exposure and HLA in healthy donors. The overall study: The same platform was used for the 120 or so validation repertoires as for the approximately 630 first-cohort repertoires, as reported in a later analysis. Study-wide results and limits: As was reported, the classifier diagnosed cytomegalovirus status with high specificity and sensitivity. Associated with cytomegalovirus, according to the listing, were 150 to 200 TCR beta chains.

Between the trimmed V and J ends, which lost 0 bases and 8 bases, there was a span of 7 bases. The CDR3 totals 12 residues. The germline CDR1 and CDR2 sequences are ENHRY and SYGVKD. The J gene is TRBJ1-2, the V gene TRBV10-3, with D unresolved. Sequencing was carried out using PBMCs. This receptor was identified in a woman aged 25 to 39 in good health and CMV-seronegative. The CDR3 region is CAISESNWGYTF. In DNA form, the CDR3 reads TGTGCCATCAGTGAGTCGAACTGGGGCTACACCTTC.